The 24 T cell receptor beta chains below come from one sample, sequenced in a study of blood T cell repertoires in COVID-19. Produced via immunoSEQ multiplex PCR; TCRdb's table is partial and in-frame only. The sample includes about 190,000 clones, about 86% of them seen just once. Sequenced: PBMCs or T cells enriched from blood (not recorded which). The source is a middle-aged woman in a cohort exposed to, infected with or recovered from COVID-19 (not recorded which).

The CDR3 DNA is TGTGCCAGCAGCTTAGTTCCAGCGCTGGAGCAGTACTTC. This sequence encodes CASSLVPALEQYF. This rearrangement joins TRBV7-9 to TRBJ2-7, with D hard to call. In germline, CDR1 is SEHNR, CDR2 FQNEAQ (reference sequence). The V end was cut by 1 base, the J end by 7 bases, with 11 bases between. This CDR3 has 13 residues.

J is TRBJ2-2 and V is TRBV6-5; TRBD2 agrees at 7 bases. V gave up 5 bases and J gave up 4 bases; unmatched junction bases: 7. CDR1 and CDR2 from the germline V gene are MNHEY and SVGAGI. The CDR3 totals 15 residues. In nucleotides, the CDR3 is TGTGCCAGCAGTCTTGAGGGCGGGGGCACCGGGGAGCTGTTTTTT. Its translation is CASSLEGGGTGELFF.

V is TRBV5-1 and J is TRBJ2-7; perhaps TRBD2 as D (6 bases). Trimming left V 0 bases short and J 5 bases short, with 18 bases between. The germline gives CDR1 SGHRS, CDR2 YFSETQ. This CDR3 has 16 residues. The CDR3: CASSLESGGIEDEQYF. The CDR3 nucleotides read TGCGCCAGCAGCTTGGAGTCTGGCGGGATAGAGGACGAGCAGTACTTC.

This chain connects TRBV7-9 to TRBJ2-7, with D possibly matching TRBD2 (6 bases). V shed 3 bases and J shed 5 bases, with 14 bases lying between them. Germline loops: CDR1 SEHNR, CDR2 FQNEAQ (reference sequence). The CDR3 has 14 residues. The DNA for the CDR3 is TGTGCCAGCAGCTTCTCCGGAGGGGCCCACGAGCAGTACTTC. It translates to CASSFSGGAHEQYF.

The chain's CDR3 is CASSGGNSYEQYF. The CDR3 bases are TGCGCCAGCTCAGGGGGCAACTCCTACGAGCAGTACTTC. This chain connects TRBV10-1 to TRBJ2-7; 8 bases agree with TRBD1. This CDR3 spans 13 amino acids. With 8 bases clipped from V and 0 bases from J, the junction kept 3 bases outside the gene matches. CDR1 WNHNN and CDR2 SYGVQD come from the germline V gene (reference sequence).

The V call is TRBV5-1, the J call TRBJ2-7; 10 bases match TRBD2. This CDR3 has 15 residues. The V gene's germline CDR1 is SGHRS and CDR2 YFSETQ. Trimming took 2 bases from V and 6 from J; bases not matched to a gene: 8. The CDR3 loop is CASSLPGLASSEQYF. As DNA, the CDR3 is TGCGCCAGCAGCTTACCGGGACTAGCGTCGAGCGAGCAGTACTTC.

This clone occurred a few times. Different DNA sequences within this sample yield the same CDR3. The V call is TRBV27, the J call TRBJ2-7; D perhaps matches TRBD1 (6 bases). Between the trimmed V and J ends, which lost 6 bases and 2 bases, there was a span of 11 bases. The CDR3 covers 13 residues. Germline CDR1 MNHEY, CDR2 SMNVEV (reference sequence). This CDR3 reads CASSRGQTYEQYF. CDR3 DNA: TGTGCCAGCAGCCGGGGACAAACCTACGAGCAGTACTTC.

This chain uses TRBV6-5 with TRBJ2-1, with 12 bases aligning to TRBD2. Per germline, CDR1 MNHEY and CDR2 SVGAGI. This CDR3 is 16 amino acids long. With 0 bases clipped from V and 8 bases from J, the junction kept 5 bases outside the gene matches. CDR3 DNA: TGTGCCAGCAGTTACTCGGCTAGCGGGAGGGGGGATGAGCAGTTCTTC. Its translation is CASSYSASGRGDEQFF.

This rearrangement joins TRBV9 to TRBJ1-4; D not certain. The CDR3 covers 14 residues. Trimming stripped 4 bases from V and 8 bases from J, with 15 bases between. The germline V gene has CDR1 SGDLS and CDR2 YYNGEE. The CDR3 region has the DNA TGTGCCAGCAGCTCGGACTACGATGGGGAAAAACTGTTTTTT. This gives the protein CASSSDYDGEKLFF.

The rearrangement uses TRBV6-5 and TRBJ2-2; 7 nucleotides match TRBD2. The germline gives CDR1 MNHEY, CDR2 SVGAGI. The CDR3 contains 13 residues. V was pared by 8 bases and J by 5 bases, with 5 bases of the junction left unmatched. CDR3 in DNA: TGTGCCAGCGGGGGGGTAGAGACCGGGGAGCTGTTTTTT. Amino acid sequence: CASGGVETGELFF.

The chain carries TRBV5-1 and TRBJ1-1, with TRBD1 identical over 9 bases. With V trimmed by 2 bases and J by 7 bases, 6 bases remained unmatched. Germline CDR1 is SGHRS and CDR2 is YFSETQ. The CDR3 totals 14 residues. DNA for the CDR3: TGCGCCAGCAGCTTATCCCGGACAGGGGTTGAAGCTTTCTTT. Its translation: CASSLSRTGVEAFF. Using reference TRBV5-1 and TRBJ1-1 for the parts outside the CDR3, the full variable domain is KAGVTQTPRYLIKTRGQQVTLSCSPISGHRSVSWYQQTPGQGLQFLFEYFSETQRNKGNFPGRFSGRQFSNSRSEMNVSTLELGDSALYLCASSLSRTGVEAFFGQGTRLTVV.

The chain combines TRBV2 with TRBJ1-1; a possible D gene is TRBD1 (5 bases). The CDR3 spans 12 residues. The V gene's germline CDR1 is SNHLY and CDR2 FYNNEI. V gave up 10 bases and J gave up 5 bases, with 14 bases separating them. In nucleotides, the CDR3 is TGTGCCAAAGGGACTCCCCTAACTGAAGCTTTCTTT. Translation: CAKGTPLTEAFF.

The gene calls are TRBV7-8 and TRBJ1-5; D remains ambiguous. Germline V CDR1 and CDR2: SGHVS, FQNEAQ. This CDR3 contains 13 residues. V lost 2 bases and J 8 bases, leaving 10 bases between the germline ends. The CDR3 DNA is TGTGCCAGCAGCTTAAGAGGGAATAAGCCCCAGCATTTT. Translating it yields CASSLRGNKPQHF.

The chain couples TRBV19 to TRBJ2-1, with 9 bases lining up with TRBD2. The junction had 1 base not matched to a gene; V was cut back by 2 bases and J by 2 bases. Germline V lookup: CDR1 LNHDA, CDR2 SQIVND (reference sequence). The CDR3 sequence is 15 residues long. In nucleotides, the CDR3 is TGTGCCAGTAGTATAAGCGGGGGGACCTACAATGAGCAGTTCTTC. The encoded protein is CASSISGGTYNEQFF.

The chain combines TRBV7-6 with TRBJ2-7; 9 positions match TRBD2. This CDR3 spans 14 amino acids. Germline lookup yields CDR1 SGHVS and CDR2 FNYEAQ. V shed 2 bases and J 7 bases; nucleotides not matched to a gene: 6. CDR3 DNA sequence: TGTGCCAGCAGCTTATCGCGGGAGGGCCGGGAGCAGTACTTC. This sequence encodes CASSLSREGREQYF.

This sequence joins TRBV7-8 and TRBJ2-1; TRBD2 aligns across 8 bases. Germline values: CDR1 SGHVS, CDR2 FQNEAQ. The CDR3 totals 16 residues. V shed 1 base, J shed 9 bases, and the junction held 11 bases outside the gene matches. The CDR3, as DNA: TGTGCCAGCAGCTTAGGGGCAGGGACTAGATCAAGTGAGCAGTTCTTC. It translates to CASSLGAGTRSSEQFF.

Here the CDR3 reads CAWSVTGYTEAFF. In nucleotides, the CDR3 is TGTGCCTGGAGTGTAACAGGGTACACTGAAGCTTTCTTT. The rearrangement links TRBV30 to TRBJ1-1; possibly TRBD1 for D (6 bases). The ends were cut back, 0 bases at V and 3 bases at J, with 8 bases in the middle. CDR1 is GTSNPN, CDR2 SVGIG, per germline (reference sequence). The CDR3 is made up of 13 amino acids.

The chain carries TRBV5-1 and TRBJ1-1; possibly TRBD1 for D (6 bases). CDR3 length: 14 amino acids. Germline V gives CDR1 SGHRS, CDR2 YFSETQ. The V end lost 2 bases, the J end lost 3 bases, and 11 bases lay between the germline ends. The CDR3 sequence: CASSLQGWDTEAFF. The CDR3 DNA reads as TGCGCCAGCAGCTTACAGGGTTGGGACACTGAAGCTTTCTTT.

V is TRBV11-2 and J is TRBJ2-3; no clear D gene. Germline lookup yields CDR1 SGHAT and CDR2 FQNNGV. V shed 5 bases and J shed 0 bases, with 12 bases lying between them. The length of the CDR3 is 15 residues. The CDR3 is CASSLDIPSTDTQYF. CDR3 DNA: TGTGCCAGCAGCCTCGACATACCCAGCACAGATACGCAGTATTTT.

In nucleotides, the CDR3 is TGTGCCAGCAGCTTACCAGGAGACTACTACGAGCAGTACTTC. Residues: CASSLPGDYYEQYF. The genes are TRBV7-9 and TRBJ2-7; possible D gene TRBD2, 5 bases. CDR1 is SEHNR, CDR2 FQNEAQ, per germline (reference sequence). The CDR3 is 14 amino acids. V lost 2 bases and J 3 bases, leaving 11 bases between the germline ends. Complete variable domain (other parts from reference TRBV7-9 and TRBJ2-7): DTGVSQNPRHKITKRGQNVTFRCDPISEHNRLYWYRQTLGQGPEFLTYFQNEAQLEKSRLLSDRFSAERPKGSFSTLEIQRTEQGDSAMYLCASSLPGDYYEQYFGPGTRLTVT.

CDR3 loop: CASSHTSRTGYTEAFF. CDR3 coding DNA: TGTGCCAGCAGCCACACGTCGAGGACAGGATACACTGAAGCTTTCTTT. The genes are TRBV11-2 and TRBJ1-1, with TRBD1 matching over 7 bases. The CDR3 runs 16 residues. V trimming: 5 bases; J trimming: 3 bases; junction bases outside the gene matches: 12. CDR1 and CDR2 (germline): SGHAT, FQNNGV. The variable domain in full, completed from reference TRBV11-2 and TRBJ1-1, reads EAGVAQSPRYKIIEKRQSVAFWCNPISGHATLYWYQQILGQGPKLLIQFQNNGVVDDSQLPKDRFSAERLKGVDSTLKIQPAKLEDSAVYLCASSHTSRTGYTEAFFGQGTRLTVV.

This clone showed up just a few times. The chain links TRBV2 to TRBJ1-1; TRBD1 is a possible D gene (5 bases). The CDR3 sequence is 15 residues long. Trimming shortened V by 2 bases and J by 5 bases, and 15 bases separated the two germline ends. From germline, CDR1 is SNHLY and CDR2 FYNNEI. The CDR3 DNA reads as TGTGCCAGCAGTGAAACCCCCCGAGACAGAACTGAAGCTTTCTTT. Its protein product is CASSETPRDRTEAFF.

This sequence joins TRBV7-9 and TRBJ2-1, with TRBD2 matching over 12 bases. From germline, CDR1 is SEHNR and CDR2 FQNEAQ (reference sequence). Trimming at V came to 4 bases and at J to 6 bases, leaving 4 bases not matched to a gene. CDR3 size: 15 residues. CDR3 loop: CASSWASGGANEQFF. The CDR3 nucleotides are TGTGCCAGCAGCTGGGCTAGCGGGGGGGCCAATGAGCAGTTCTTC.

The V call is TRBV4-1, the J call TRBJ2-5; D perhaps matches TRBD1 (7 bases). Germline V gene sequence: CDR1 MGHRA, CDR2 YSYEKL. Trimming stripped 2 bases from V and 3 bases from J, with 13 bases between. The CDR3 consists of 15 residues. The CDR3 here is CASSQIGGTEETQYF. The CDR3 DNA is TGCGCCAGCAGCCAAATTGGCGGGACAGAAGAGACCCAGTACTTC.